The rows below give T cell receptor beta chains drawn from one sample of a study of T cell responses to AZD1222 COVID-19 vaccine. The repertoire was sequenced with immunoSEQ multiplex PCR; TCRdb's copy has only in-frame clones and lacks some. The sample records roughly 170,000 clones, about 86% being singletons. Specimen: peripheral blood, collected on day 0 of AZD1222 vaccination. These receptors were obtained from an adult in good health. The CDR3 runs from the conserved cysteine through the conserved F or W. A D gene is named only where the DNA matches it firmly. The size of a clone is reported for some rows only, either as once, few or many, or as a class for expanded clones.

J | size | length | V | D | CDR3 | DNA
TRBJ1-1 | . | 11 | TRBV2 | . | CASAYRQEAFF | TGTGCCAGCGCTTACCGGCAGGAAGCTTTCTTT
TRBJ1-1 | . | 15 | TRBV9 | . | CASSVAPGSNTEAFF | TGTGCCAGCAGCGTTGCCCCGGGATCTAACACTGAAGCTTTCTTT
TRBJ1-1 | . | 15 | TRBV7-9 | TRBD1 | CASSTRQGAFTEAFF | TGTGCCAGCAGCACTCGACAGGGGGCGTTTACTGAAGCTTTCTTT
TRBJ2-1 | . | 15 | TRBV7-8 | TRBD2 | CASSLRTSSYNEQFF | TGTGCCAGCAGCTTAAGGACTAGCTCCTACAATGAGCAGTTCTTC
TRBJ1-2 | . | 12 | TRBV11-2 | . | CASSLNNYGYTF | TGTGCCAGCAGCTTGAACAACTATGGCTACACCTTC
TRBJ2-7 | . | 13 | TRBV6-5 | . | CASTPGRSYEQYF | TGTGCCAGCACCCCGGGACGCTCCTACGAGCAGTACTTC
TRBJ1-2 | . | 15 | TRBV27 | TRBD1 | CASSLSWRDSYGYTF | TGTGCCAGCAGTTTATCGTGGCGGGACAGCTATGGCTACACCTTC
TRBJ1-1 | . | 14 | TRBV10-3 | TRBD1 | CAISDSGGDTEAFF | TGTGCCATCAGTGATTCAGGGGGGGACACTGAAGCTTTCTTT
TRBJ1-4 | . | 18 | TRBV6-4 | . | CAITRGWPTHRANEKLFF | TGTGCCATCACTCGGGGGTGGCCGACCCATCGGGCTAATGAAAAACTGTTTTTT
TRBJ2-7 | . | 16 | TRBV5-1 | . | CASSGVRGPPFSEQYF | TGCGCCAGCAGCGGAGTCAGGGGTCCGCCATTCTCCGAGCAGTACTTC
TRBJ1-1 | . | 13 | TRBV6-1 | TRBD1 | CASSERDRGQAFF | TGTGCCAGCAGTGAAAGGGACAGGGGGCAAGCTTTCTTT
TRBJ1-2 | . | 17 | TRBV12-5 | TRBD1 | CASGLFVPGTGNYGYTF | TGTGCTAGTGGTTTGTTCGTCCCCGGGACAGGGAACTATGGCTACACCTTC
TRBJ2-5 | . | 14 | TRBV6-5 | TRBD1 | CASSRGQHQETQYF | TGTGCCAGCAGCAGGGGACAGCACCAAGAGACCCAGTACTTC
TRBJ1-1 | . | 17 | TRBV10-3 | TRBD1 | CAISDPPDRGVGTEAFF | TGTGCCATCAGTGACCCGCCGGACAGGGGAGTAGGGACTGAAGCTTTCTTT
TRBJ1-1 | . | 15 | TRBV5-1 | . | CASSLRNGPNTEAFF | TGCGCCAGCAGCCTACGCAACGGCCCGAACACTGAAGCTTTCTTT
TRBJ2-1 | . | 16 | TRBV3-1/TRBV3-2 | TRBD2 | CASSQDPAGAYNEQFF | TGTGCCAGCAGCCAAGATCCAGCGGGAGCCTACAATGAGCAGTTCTTC
TRBJ1-3 | . | 16 | TRBV19 | TRBD1 | CASSTRDRGAGNTIYF | TGTGCCAGTAGTACAAGGGACAGGGGTGCTGGAAACACCATATATTTT
TRBJ1-5 | . | 14 | TRBV6-5 | . | CASSYLAANQPQHF | TGTGCCAGCAGTTACCTGGCAGCGAATCAGCCCCAGCATTTT
TRBJ2-5 | . | 13 | TRBV20-1 | . | CSASVWTEVTQYF | TGCAGTGCTAGTGTATGGACGGAGGTAACCCAGTACTTC
TRBJ2-7 | . | 11 | TRBV28 | . | CASSLGYEQYF | TGTGCCAGCAGTTTAGGCTACGAGCAGTACTTC
TRBJ2-2 | . | 17 | TRBV9 | . | CASSVVMAGPNTGELFF | TGTGCCAGCAGCGTAGTGATGGCGGGACCGAACACCGGGGAGCTGTTTTTT
TRBJ1-1 | . | 15 | TRBV12-5 | . | CASALGGRWNTEAFF | TGTGCTAGTGCCTTGGGGGGGAGGTGGAACACTGAAGCTTTCTTT
TRBJ1-1 | . | 17 | TRBV5-1 | TRBD1 | CASSFLGTGYMNTEAFF | TGCGCCAGCAGCTTTTTGGGGACAGGTTACATGAACACTGAAGCTTTCTTT
TRBJ2-1 | . | 15 | TRBV7-7 | TRBD2 | CASSLGTGGPSEQFF | TGTGCTAGCAGCTTGGGGACGGGGGGGCCTAGTGAGCAGTTCTTC
TRBJ2-1 | once | 15 | TRBV27 | . | CASSLQASSYNEQFF | TGTGCCAGCAGTTTGCAGGCAAGCTCCTACAATGAGCAGTTCTTC
TRBJ2-3 | once | 15 | TRBV7-6 | . | CASSLGGAGTDTQYF | TGTGCCAGCAGCTTAGGGGGGGCGGGCACAGATACGCAGTATTTT
TRBJ1-4 | . | 16 | TRBV5-1 | . | CASSLEWQGGNEKLFF | TGCGCCAGCAGCTTGGAATGGCAGGGCGGTAACGAAAAACTGTTTTTT
TRBJ1-1 | . | 11 | TRBV6-5 | . | CASAQNTEAFF | TGTGCCAGTGCACAGAACACTGAAGCTTTCTTT
TRBJ1-2 | once | 14 | TRBV25-1 | TRBD1 | CASSESQGGGGYTF | TGTGCCAGCAGTGAATCGCAAGGGGGCGGTGGCTACACCTTC
TRBJ1-3 | . | 16 | TRBV6-5 | . | CASSFLRESSGNTIYF | TGTGCCAGCAGTTTTCTCAGGGAATCCTCTGGAAACACCATATATTTT
TRBJ2-3 | . | 14 | TRBV5-1 | . | CASSLGQNTDTQYF | TGCGCCAGCAGCTTAGGCCAGAACACAGATACGCAGTATTTT
TRBJ2-7 | . | 16 | TRBV2 | . | CASRSGPPNVSYEQYF | TGTGCCAGCAGATCCGGGCCCCCCAACGTATCCTACGAGCAGTACTTC
TRBJ2-5 | . | 15 | TRBV10-3 | TRBD2 | CAISRLAGGQETQYF | TGTGCCATCAGTCGACTAGCGGGAGGACAAGAGACCCAGTACTTC
TRBJ2-7 | . | 15 | TRBV6-5 | . | CASSLPRGPSYEQYF | TGTGCCAGCAGCCTCCCGCGGGGGCCATCCTACGAGCAGTACTTC
TRBJ1-2 | . | 14 | TRBV11-2 | . | CASGEIGTLYGYTF | TGTGCCAGCGGCGAAATCGGGACCCTCTATGGCTACACCTTC
TRBJ1-1 | . | 14 | TRBV4-1 | . | CASSPHPWNTEAFF | TGCGCCAGCAGCCCCCACCCCTGGAACACTGAAGCTTTCTTT
TRBJ1-2 | once | 13 | TRBV21-1 | . | CASSSSSAGGYTF | TGTGCCAGCAGCTCCAGTAGTGCGGGTGGCTACACCTTC
TRBJ2-3 | . | 15 | TRBV18 | . | CASSPEKPSTDTQYF | TGTGCCAGCTCACCAGAGAAACCTAGCACAGATACGCAGTATTTT
TRBJ1-3 | . | 17 | TRBV27 | TRBD1 | CASSPRTGGVEGNTIYF | TGTGCCAGCAGCCCCCGGACAGGAGGGGTTGAGGGAAACACCATATATTTT
TRBJ1-2 | few | 13 | TRBV11-2 | . | CASSLGQGNGYTF | TGTGCCAGCAGCTTGGGGCAGGGGAATGGCTACACCTTC
TRBJ1-2 | . | 18 | TRBV5-1 | TRBD1 | CASSLDPLGTGNDYGYTF | TGCGCCAGCAGCTTGGACCCCTTGGGGACAGGGAACGACTATGGCTACACCTTC
TRBJ1-5 | . | 19 | TRBV7-9 | TRBD1 | CASSSGPGQGAMSNQPQHF | TGTGCCAGCAGCTCCGGCCCGGGACAGGGGGCCATGAGCAATCAGCCCCAGCATTTT
TRBJ2-7 | . | 11 | TRBV5-1 | . | CASSLEYEQYF | TGCGCCAGCAGCTTGGAGTACGAGCAGTACTTC
TRBJ1-2 | once | 13 | TRBV28 | . | CASRPRLKHGYTF | TGTGCCAGCAGACCCCGACTGAAGCATGGCTACACCTTC
TRBJ1-3 | . | 14 | TRBV5-8 | . | CASSLQVSGNTIYF | TGTGCCAGCAGCTTGCAGGTCTCTGGAAACACCATATATTTT
TRBJ2-5 | . | 16 | TRBV6-1 | TRBD1 | CASSEALQGAEETQYF | TGTGCCAGCAGTGAAGCGCTTCAGGGGGCCGAAGAGACCCAGTACTTC
TRBJ1-1 | . | 12 | TRBV6-5 | . | CASTDEGVEAFF | TGTGCCAGCACCGACGAGGGAGTTGAAGCTTTCTTT
TRBJ2-1 | once | 17 | TRBV4-3 | . | CASSQGSVSGRDNEQFF | TGCGCCAGCAGCCAAGGCTCGGTTAGCGGAAGAGACAATGAGCAGTTCTTC
TRBJ2-3 | . | 18 | TRBV15 | TRBD2 | CATSRELGLAGVTDTQYF | TGTGCCACCAGCAGAGAACTGGGACTAGCGGGAGTAACAGATACGCAGTATTTT
TRBJ2-3 | . | 15 | TRBV2 | . | CASSVWTTSTDTQYF | TGTGCCAGCAGTGTGTGGACTACCAGCACAGATACGCAGTATTTT
TRBJ1-5 | . | 17 | TRBV4-2 | . | CASSHGAARGGNQPQHF | TGTGCCAGCAGCCATGGGGCGGCAAGGGGCGGCAATCAGCCCCAGCATTTT
TRBJ2-1 | . | 17 | TRBV28 | TRBD2 | CASSPASGRISYNEQFF | TGTGCCAGCAGCCCGGCTAGCGGGAGGATCAGCTACAATGAGCAGTTCTTC
TRBJ1-1 | once | 12 | TRBV5-6 | . | CASSFGGAEAFF | TGTGCCAGCAGCTTTGGGGGGGCTGAAGCTTTCTTT
TRBJ2-7 | . | 15 | TRBV27 | TRBD2 | CASSSGLGLAYEQYF | TGTGCCAGCAGTTCGGGACTAGGTCTCGCCTACGAGCAGTACTTC
TRBJ2-5 | . | 16 | TRBV9 | TRBD1 | CASSVAWTGSQETQYF | TGTGCCAGCAGCGTAGCGTGGACAGGGAGCCAAGAGACCCAGTACTTC
TRBJ1-2 | . | 13 | TRBV30 | . | CAWRGSGNYGYTF | TGTGCCTGGAGGGGCAGTGGAAACTATGGCTACACCTTC
TRBJ1-4 | . | 15 | TRBV5-1 | . | CASSLMSRANEKLFF | TGCGCCAGCAGCTTGATGTCTAGGGCTAATGAAAAACTGTTTTTT